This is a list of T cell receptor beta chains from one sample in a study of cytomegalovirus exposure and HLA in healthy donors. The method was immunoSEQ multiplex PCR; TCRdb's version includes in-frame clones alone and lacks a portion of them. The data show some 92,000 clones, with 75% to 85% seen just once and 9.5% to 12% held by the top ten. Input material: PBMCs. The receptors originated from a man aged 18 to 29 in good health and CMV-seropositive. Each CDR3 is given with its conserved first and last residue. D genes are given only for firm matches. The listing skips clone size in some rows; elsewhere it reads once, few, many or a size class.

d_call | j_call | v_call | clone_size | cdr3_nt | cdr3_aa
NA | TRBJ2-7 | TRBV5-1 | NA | TGCGCCAGCAGCTTGGAGCGCGGGACCAACTACGAGCAGTACTTC | CASSLERGTNYEQYF
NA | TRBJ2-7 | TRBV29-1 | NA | TGCAGCGTGGGCGACAGGGAGGCCCCCTACGAGCAGTACTTC | CSVGDREAPYEQYF
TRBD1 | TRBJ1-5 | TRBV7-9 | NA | TGTGCCAGCAGCTCCAACAGGGGGGGATTGCAGCCCCAGCATTTT | CASSSNRGGLQPQHF
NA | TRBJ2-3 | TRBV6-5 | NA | TGTGCCAGCAGTAGGGTCAAAGGAGGTCCGCAGTATTTT | CASSRVKGGPQYF
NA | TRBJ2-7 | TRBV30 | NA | TGTGCCTGGAGTGTCGCGGGTCTTTACGAGCAGTACTTC | CAWSVAGLYEQYF
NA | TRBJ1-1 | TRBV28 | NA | TGTGCCAGCAGAAGACAAGCCCGCACTGAAGCTTTCTTT | CASRRQARTEAFF
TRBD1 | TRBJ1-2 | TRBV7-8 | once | TGTGCCAGCAGCTTAGAAGACAGGGGGCATTACGGCTACACCTTC | CASSLEDRGHYGYTF
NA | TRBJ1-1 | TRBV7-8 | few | TGTGCCAGCAGCTTAGGTCGACAGACAACACTGGGGGAAGCTTTCTTT | CASSLGRQTTLGEAFF
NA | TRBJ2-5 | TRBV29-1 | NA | TGCAGCGTTGAAGATCTCGAGACCCAGTACTTC | CSVEDLETQYF
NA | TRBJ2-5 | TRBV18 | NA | TGTGCCAGCTCACCAACGTCGAGAGAGACCCAGTACTTC | CASSPTSRETQYF
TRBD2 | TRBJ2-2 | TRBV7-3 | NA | TGTGCCAGCAAAACTAGCGGGGGGGCCGGGGAGCTGTTTTTT | CASKTSGGAGELFF
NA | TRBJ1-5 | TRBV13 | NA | TGTGCCACCGGAGTCCGGGGGTCAAGTCAGCCCCAGCATTTT | CATGVRGSSQPQHF
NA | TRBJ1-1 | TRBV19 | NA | TGTGCCGCCGGGGGAAGAGATGGAAGGGAGTGCTTT | CAAGGRDGRECF
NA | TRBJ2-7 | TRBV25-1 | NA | TGTGCCAGCAGTGGGACAGCTACCTACGAGCAGTACTTC | CASSGTATYEQYF
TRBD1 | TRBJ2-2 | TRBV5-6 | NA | TGTGCCAGCAGCAACGCCCGGACAGGGAACACCGGGGAGCTGTTTTTT | CASSNARTGNTGELFF
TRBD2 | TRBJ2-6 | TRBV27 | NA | TGTGCCAGCAGTAGATCGCGGGGGGAGGCTGGGGCCAACGTCCTGACTTTC | CASSRSRGEAGANVLTF
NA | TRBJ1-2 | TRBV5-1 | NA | TGCGCCAGCAGCTTGAGACTCGCAGGGAACTATGGCTACACCTTC | CASSLRLAGNYGYTF
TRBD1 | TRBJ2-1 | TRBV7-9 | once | TGTGCCAGCAGCCAAAGACAGGGGCACGATGAGCAGTTCTTC | CASSQRQGHDEQFF
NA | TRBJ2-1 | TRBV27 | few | TGTGCCAGCGGACCCCAGGGCGCGCAGTTCTTC | CASGPQGAQFF
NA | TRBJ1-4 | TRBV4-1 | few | TGCGCCGGGGGGACGCCTGGGGGTGAAAAACTGTTTTTT | CAGGTPGGEKLFF
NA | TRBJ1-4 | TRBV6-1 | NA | TGTGCCAGCAGTGAATTGATAGGGGGTGAAAAACTGTTTTTT | CASSELIGGEKLFF
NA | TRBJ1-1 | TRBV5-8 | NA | TGTGCCAGCAGCTTGCGGGGGGGGAACACTGAAGCTTTCTTT | CASSLRGGNTEAFF
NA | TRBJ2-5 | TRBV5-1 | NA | TGCGCCAGCAGCTTGGTAGCCGCGGGAGAGACCCAGTACTTC | CASSLVAAGETQYF
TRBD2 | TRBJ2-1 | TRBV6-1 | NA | TGTGCCAGCAGTGAAACTAGCGGGGGACTCTACAATGAGCAGTTCTTC | CASSETSGGLYNEQFF
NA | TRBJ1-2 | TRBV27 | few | TGTGCCAGCAGTTTAGCCGGGAGGGCTAACTATGGCTACACCTTC | CASSLAGRANYGYTF
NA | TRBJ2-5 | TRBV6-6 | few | TGTGCCAGCAGAGAATACGGAGAGACCCAGTACTTC | CASREYGETQYF
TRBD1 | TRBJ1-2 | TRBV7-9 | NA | TGTGCCAGCAGCTTCCTCGGGGTTCAGGGGGCCTATGGCTACACCTTC | CASSFLGVQGAYGYTF
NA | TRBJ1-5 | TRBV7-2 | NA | TGTGCCTCATGGGGGGGGTACAATCAGCCCCAGCATTTT | CASWGGYNQPQHF